The rows below give T cell receptor beta chains drawn from one sample of a study of CD8 T cells in ankylosing spondylitis. Each CDR3 protein gets one entry after TCRdb re-called the 5' RACE reads with MiXCR. This sample has hundreds of thousands of distinct CDR3 sequences, with less than 25% found just once. Sequenced: blood, either unsorted or a sorted T cell fraction (not recorded which). The receptors derive from a female donor with ankylosing spondylitis or in good health (not recorded which). Both conserved end residues are part of each CDR3. D genes are given only for firm matches. The size entry is marked missing in some rows and otherwise reads once, few, many or a size class.

d_gene	abundance	v_gene	j_gene	CDR3nt	CDR3aa
NA	few	TRBV7-9	TRBJ2-5	TGTGCCAGCAGCTCCCCCTCTGGAGGGAGGAGCGCGGAGACCCAGTACTTC	CASSSPSGGRSAETQYF
NA	NA	TRBV20-1	TRBJ2-4	TGCAGTGCTAGCCCGACTGCTGCCTTAGCCAAAAACATTCAGTACTTC	CSASPTAALAKNIQYF
NA	NA	TRBV7-9	TRBJ2-3	TGTGCCAGCAGCGCGCGGGCCGGGACGCAGTATTTT	CASSARAGTQYF
TRBD2	NA	TRBV4-3	TRBJ2-3	TGCGCCAGCAGCCAAGAAATAACAGCGGGAACAGATACGCAGTATTTT	CASSQEITAGTDTQYF
NA	NA	TRBV5-6	TRBJ2-1	TGTGCCAGCGGCCGCCGCCCCGAGTCCAATGAGCAGTTCTTC	CASGRRPESNEQFF
NA	few	TRBV6-5	TRBJ2-2	TGTGCCAGCAGTTATGGTACGACGAACACCGGGGAGCTGTTTTTT	CASSYGTTNTGELFF
NA	NA	TRBV5-1	TRBJ1-1	TGCGCCAGCAGCACGAGGGACACTGGCGAAGCTTTCTTT	CASSTRDTGEAFF
NA	NA	TRBV20-1	TRBJ1-1	TGCAGGTCCCGTACAGGGTGGGGTACTGAAGCTTTCTTT	CRSRTGWGTEAFF
TRBD2	few	TRBV12-5	TRBJ2-3	TGTGCTAGTGGTTTGCCCTCGGAAGGACTAGCGGTCACAGATACGCAGTATTTT	CASGLPSEGLAVTDTQYF
NA	few	TRBV9	TRBJ2-1	TGTGCCAGCAGCGTAGGTGACGGGAGACGGGAGCAGTTCTTC	CASSVGDGRREQFF
NA	many	TRBV7-9	TRBJ1-3	TGTGCCAGCAGCTTAGGAGGGGTCGGAAACACCATATATTTT	CASSLGGVGNTIYF
NA	NA	TRBV30	TRBJ2-1	TGTGCCTGGAGTCTTACGGGGTCCAATGAGCAGTTCTTC	CAWSLTGSNEQFF
TRBD1	many	TRBV12-3/TRBV12-4	TRBJ1-1	TGTGCCAGCAGCCCCGACCGGACAGGGCTGAACACTGAAGCTTTCTTT	CASSPDRTGLNTEAFF
NA	NA	TRBV6-2/TRBV6-3	TRBJ2-2	TGTGCCAGCAGTCCCCCACGGTTGCACGGAACCGGGGAGCTGTTTTTT	CASSPPRLHGTGELFF
TRBD2	NA	TRBV10-2	TRBJ2-7	TGCGCCAGCAGTCTTATAAGCGGGAGGGCATCCTACGAGCAGTACTTC	CASSLISGRASYEQYF
NA	few	TRBV5-1	TRBJ1-6	TGCGCCAACGGGTCCGGGGGGGTAATGAATTCACCCCTCCACTTT	CANGSGGVMNSPLHF
NA	NA	TRBV20-1	TRBJ2-7	TGCAGTGCTAGAGACAGGGGCTCGGGGTACGAGCAGTACTTC	CSARDRGSGYEQYF
NA	NA	TRBV5-5	TRBJ2-7	TGTGCCAGCAGCTTGGTCGGCAACTACGAGCAGTACTTC	CASSLVGNYEQYF
TRBD2	few	TRBV7-2	TRBJ2-7	TGTGCCAGCAGCAAGACAGCGGGAGTCTACGAGCAGTACTTC	CASSKTAGVYEQYF
NA	NA	TRBV9	TRBJ2-2	TGTGCCAGCAGCGCGGCAGCGAACACCGGGGAGCTGTTTTTT	CASSAAANTGELFF
NA	NA	TRBV2	TRBJ2-7	TGTGCCAGCGCAGTAACCTACGAGCAGTACTTC	CASAVTYEQYF
NA	few	TRBV20-1	TRBJ1-1	TGCAGTGCTAGCCCCGGGAACACTGAAGCTTTCTTT	CSASPGNTEAFF
NA	NA	TRBV5-4	TRBJ2-7	TGTGCCAGCAGCTTGGGCAGATATCGCGAGCAGTACTTC	CASSLGRYREQYF
NA	NA	TRBV29-1	TRBJ2-6	TGCAGCGCCGACAGCGACTCTGGGGCCAACGTCCTGACTTTC	CSADSDSGANVLTF
NA	NA	TRBV6-5	TRBJ2-7	TGTGCCAGCAGTTACACTTCCGACTACGAGCAGTACTTC	CASSYTSDYEQYF
NA	NA	TRBV28	TRBJ2-2	TGTGCCAGCAACCTGGCAGGACTATCCACCGGGGAGCTGTTTTTT	CASNLAGLSTGELFF
TRBD1	few	TRBV7-6	TRBJ2-5	TGTGCCAGCAGCTTCGGGACAGCCGGAAACCTTGAGACCCAGTACTTC	CASSFGTAGNLETQYF
TRBD2	few	TRBV18	TRBJ2-3	TGTGCCAGCTCACCGACTAGCGGGAGTCGGGATACGCAGTATTTT	CASSPTSGSRDTQYF
NA	many	TRBV6-2/TRBV6-3	TRBJ2-2	TGTGCCAGCAGTCTACGACCAGACACCGGGGAGCTGTTTTTT	CASSLRPDTGELFF
TRBD2	once	TRBV20-1	TRBJ2-3	TGCAGTGCCTTGACTAGCGGAGCCGGAGATACGCAGTATTTT	CSALTSGAGDTQYF
NA	NA	TRBV6-6	TRBJ2-7	TGTGCCAGCAGTTACTCGAACGAAGAGCAGTACTTC	CASSYSNEEQYF
NA	NA	TRBV15	TRBJ2-5	TGTGCCACCAGCACCCTGGGGGCGGGCGGGGAGACCCAGTACTTC	CATSTLGAGGETQYF
TRBD2	NA	TRBV7-2	TRBJ2-1	TGTGCCAGCAGCTGGAGGACTAGCGCTAACAATGAGCAGTTCTTC	CASSWRTSANNEQFF
NA	NA	TRBV4-2	TRBJ1-2	TGTGCCAGCAGCCCCCGGCCGGGCAGGGGCTCGTCGGGCTATGGCTACACCTTC	CASSPRPGRGSSGYGYTF
NA	many	TRBV20-1	TRBJ2-5	TGCAGTGCTACTGGTTCAGGGAAAGAGACCCAGTACTTC	CSATGSGKETQYF
TRBD1	NA	TRBV7-2	TRBJ1-4	TGTGCCAGCAGCCGGACAGGGAGAAATGAAAAACTGTTTTTT	CASSRTGRNEKLFF
NA	NA	TRBV2	TRBJ2-3	TGTGCCACCCCTACGAGGGTATTCACAGATACGCAGTATTTT	CATPTRVFTDTQYF
NA	few	TRBV6-2/TRBV6-3	TRBJ2-7	TGTGCCAGCAGAGACGGAATGGGTTCCTACGAGCAGTACTTC	CASRDGMGSYEQYF
NA	once	TRBV7-2	TRBJ1-2	TGTGCCAGCAGCTTAGACGCAGGGGCCTATGGCTACACCTTC	CASSLDAGAYGYTF
NA	NA	TRBV7-9	TRBJ2-3	TGTGCCAGCAGCTTGGGCGGGATGATCGATACGCAGTATTTT	CASSLGGMIDTQYF